This T cell receptor beta chain was documented in a study of blood T cell repertoires in COVID-19. Study summary: Samples came from the United States, Italy and Spain, spanning acute and convalescent COVID-19. The analysed material was cDNA or gDNA that came from T cells, B-cell-depleted T cells, or PBMCs.

The CDR3 spans 15 residues. CDR1 is LNHDA and CDR2 is SQIVND in the germline V gene (reference sequence). V shed 5 bases, J shed 6 bases, and the junction held 9 bases outside the gene matches. Per the original data handling: Counts of nucleated cells, estimated from reference gene primer amplification, were obtained. Clones were read by immunoSEQ multiplex PCR, and TCRdb kept only the in-frame ones, dropping some. The D gene and trimming were derived from the DNA, and the V and J assignments and clone size from that table. The profile shows 140,000 to 150,000 clones, 70% to 85% of them singletons. The sequenced sample was peripheral blood. The sequence was collected from a man aged 55 to 70 with active or convalescent COVID-19. This sequence joins TRBV19 and TRBJ1-5; 8 positions agree with TRBD1. CDR3 in amino acids: CASSVTGGKSQPQHF. For the CDR3, the DNA is TGTGCCAGTAGTGTTACAGGGGGGAAGAGTCAGCCCCAGCATTTT.